The clone carrying this T cell receptor beta chain was observed a handful of times. TCRdb used MiXCR to reprocess the 5' RACE reads, holding one entry per CDR3 protein. The repertoire consists of about 160,000 distinct CDR3 sequences, with around a third occurring once and the leading ten covering around 12%. This entry is derived from a study of T-cell memory formation after mild COVID-19. The CDR3 consists of 16 residues. Germline V gene data show CDR1 as DFQATT and CDR2 as SNEGSKA (reference sequence). The V and J ends lost 1 base and 4 bases respectively, with 16 bases between them. The clonotype originates from an adult woman who had mild COVID-19 (a few samples of this study predate the infection). Cell type and time point are not known. The chain has TRBV20-1 and TRBJ2-2; D possibly corresponds to TRBD2 (5 bases). The sequencing sample was made of PBMCs or a T cell subset sorted from them (not recorded which). The CDR3 DNA reads TGCAGTGCTAGAGGGGAGATGGGCGCCTTCACCGGGGAGCTGTTTTTT. Its translation is CSARGEMGAFTGELFF.